These T cell receptor beta chains were read from a single sample in a study of shared clonotypes between healthy human individuals. Here immunoSEQ multiplex PCR was the method, and the copy in TCRdb shows in-frame clones only, minus some. The sample includes 1.4 million or so clones, 98% seen only once; the top ten take around 0.38%. What was sequenced was naive CD4+ T cells sorted from blood. The source of these receptors is a man under 40 in good health. CDR3s include the opening cysteine and the closing phenylalanine or tryptophan. The size of a clone is reported for some rows only, either as once, few or many, or as a class for expanded clones.

TRBV29-1,NA,TRBJ2-3,CSVLTDTQYF
TRBV5-1,NA,TRBJ2-5,CASSKAGKETQYF
TRBV11-2,NA,TRBJ2-7,CASSLRQAYEQYF
TRBV5-1,NA,TRBJ2-7,CASSWGTSGYEQYF
TRBV5-1,NA,TRBJ2-7,CASKKAGTTYEQYF
TRBV4-3,NA,TRBJ2-1,CASSLEEKDEQFF
TRBV5-6,once,TRBJ2-6,CASSLLSLTRTNVLTF
TRBV29-1,NA,TRBJ1-1,CSVVRARGAFF
TRBV5-1,NA,TRBJ2-7,CASSPGDRYSYEQYF
TRBV19,NA,TRBJ2-3,CASSIGTVYGTDTQYF
TRBV27,NA,TRBJ2-5,CASMIAGGPGETQYF
TRBV7-9,NA,TRBJ2-7,CASSPSGASYEQYF
TRBV29-1,NA,TRBJ2-3,CSVSTTGGQGTDTQYF
TRBV7-6,NA,TRBJ2-5,CASSLVSGGVRETQYF
TRBV10-1,NA,TRBJ2-5,CASSGPGETQYF
TRBV5-1,once,TRBJ2-5,CASGSSPSETQYF
TRBV4-1,NA,TRBJ2-3,CASSQEAGVTTDTQYF
TRBV19,NA,TRBJ2-6,CASSPGRSLGANVLTF
TRBV29-1,NA,TRBJ2-5,CSVYRVGETQYF
TRBV15,NA,TRBJ1-1,CATSREPGDTEAFF
TRBV30,NA,TRBJ2-7,CAWTRPRPATSARYEQYF
TRBV5-4,NA,TRBJ1-2,CASSLKPGQGNYGYTF
TRBV5-4,NA,TRBJ1-2,CASSSDPDRVKGYTF
TRBV5-1,NA,TRBJ2-3,CASSLAGSPGGTDTQYF
TRBV7-2,NA,TRBJ2-1,CASSFLALGLAGANEQFF
TRBV6-1,NA,TRBJ2-2,CASSGVRGSTGELFF
TRBV2,NA,TRBJ2-5,CASSGSSIGETQYF
TRBV2,NA,TRBJ2-4,CASRNSEAKNIQYF
TRBV6-1,NA,TRBJ2-5,CASTRRGQGETQYF
TRBV18,NA,TRBJ1-5,CASSGTKNQPQHF
TRBV19,NA,TRBJ1-4,CASSMQLGAANEKLFF
TRBV2,NA,TRBJ2-1,CASTAQGRNEQFF
TRBV28,NA,TRBJ1-4,CASGIATNEKLFF
TRBV5-4,NA,TRBJ2-7,CASSRGTLATPEEQYF
TRBV7-9,NA,TRBJ1-3,CASSLEGTGQVTIYF
TRBV14,NA,TRBJ2-1,CASSRLGGSSYNEQFF
TRBV30,NA,TRBJ2-3,CAWSSVIWEKQYF
TRBV28,NA,TRBJ2-7,CASSFVDYEQYF
TRBV4-3,NA,TRBJ2-7,CASSPISGSIYEQYF
TRBV2,NA,TRBJ1-5,CASARGQGSNQPQHF
TRBV27,NA,TRBJ2-3,CASSPSLLDRANTQYF
TRBV28,NA,TRBJ2-1,CASSLLAGVNEQFF
TRBV5-6,NA,TRBJ2-1,CASSLTGGPYNEQFF
TRBV21-1,NA,TRBJ1-1,CARTPKTGTGDTEAFF
TRBV2,NA,TRBJ2-7,CASKEGAVYEQYF
TRBV7-9,NA,TRBJ2-7,CASSLGWDFYEQYF
TRBV6-5,NA,TRBJ2-3,CASSYRLAPPADTQYF
TRBV5-1,NA,TRBJ2-2,CASSPGLAKNTGELFF
TRBV18,NA,TRBJ2-3,CASSLRTSLSTDTQYF
TRBV29-1,NA,TRBJ2-7,CSVGWQGYEQYF
TRBV19,NA,TRBJ2-3,CASSTRQTSTDTQYF
TRBV18,NA,TRBJ2-7,CASSPRSDEQYF
TRBV7-7,NA,TRBJ2-1,CASSEGLAGGVFEQFF
TRBV10-3,NA,TRBJ2-1,CAISEIRWAPLLRNEQFF
TRBV27,NA,TRBJ2-7,CASSELGDSREQYF